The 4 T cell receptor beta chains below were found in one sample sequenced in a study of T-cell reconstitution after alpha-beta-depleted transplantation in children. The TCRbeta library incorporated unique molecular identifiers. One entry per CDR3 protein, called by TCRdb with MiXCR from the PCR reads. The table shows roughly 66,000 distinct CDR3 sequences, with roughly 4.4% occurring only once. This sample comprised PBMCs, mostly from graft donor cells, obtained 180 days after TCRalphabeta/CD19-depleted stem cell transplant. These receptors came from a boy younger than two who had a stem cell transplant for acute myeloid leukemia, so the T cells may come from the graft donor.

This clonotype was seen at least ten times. The CDR3 protein is CATSDPTGKETQYF. CDR3 sequence (DNA): TGTGCCACCAGTGATCCGACAGGGAAGGAGACCCAGTACTTC. The chain combines TRBV24-1 with TRBJ2-5; 7 positions agree with TRBD1. The CDR3 extends over 14 amino acids. Germline-derived CDR1 and CDR2 are KGHDR and SFDVKD. Losses at the gene ends were 3 bases for V and 5 bases for J; bases not matched to a gene: 5.

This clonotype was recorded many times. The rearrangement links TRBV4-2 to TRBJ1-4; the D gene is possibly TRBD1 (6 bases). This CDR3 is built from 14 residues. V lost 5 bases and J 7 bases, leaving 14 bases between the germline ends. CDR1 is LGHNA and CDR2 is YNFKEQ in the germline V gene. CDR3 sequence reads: CASSFERGGEKLFF. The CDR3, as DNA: TGTGCCAGCAGCTTCGAGAGGGGGGGTGAAAAACTGTTTTTT.

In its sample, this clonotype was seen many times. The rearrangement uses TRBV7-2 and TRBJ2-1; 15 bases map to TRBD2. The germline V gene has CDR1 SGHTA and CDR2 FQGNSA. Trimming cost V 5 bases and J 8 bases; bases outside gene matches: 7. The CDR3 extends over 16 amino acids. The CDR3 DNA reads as TGTGCCAGCAGCGTTCCGGGACTAGCGGGGGGATATGAGCAGTTCTTC. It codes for CASSVPGLAGGYEQFF.

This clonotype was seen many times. The CDR3 is CASSRGTGFNQPQHF. The CDR3 nucleotides read TGTGCCAGCAGCCGGGGGACAGGCTTCAATCAGCCCCAGCATTTT. V and J are TRBV3-1 and TRBJ1-5, with 8 positions matching TRBD1. From germline, CDR1 is LGHDT and CDR2 YNNKEL (reference sequence). There are 15 residues in the CDR3. Trimming at V came to 4 bases and at J to 3 bases, leaving 5 bases not matched to a gene.